These 20 T cell receptor beta chains were sequenced from one sample in a study of cytomegalovirus exposure and HLA in healthy donors. Use of 60 Vbeta and 13 Jbeta primers characterized the PCR. TCRdb's table, derived via immunoSEQ multiplex PCR, lists solely in-frame clones and lacks some. The sample lists over 100,000 clones, roughly three quarters occurring once. The sample consisted of PBMCs. These receptors all come from a woman aged 50 to 65 in good health and CMV-seropositive.

This chain uses TRBV7-9 with TRBJ1-4, with D possibly matching TRBD1 (5 bases). This CDR3 contains 19 residues. In germline, CDR1 is SEHNR, CDR2 FQNEAQ (reference sequence). The germline V and J ends were trimmed by 2 bases and 8 bases, with 27 bases remaining between them. This chain's CDR3 is CASSLISTGWGGLAEKLFF. CDR3 nucleotide sequence: TGTGCCAGCAGCTTAATTTCTACAGGATGGGGGGGATTGGCCGAAAAACTGTTTTTT.

The chain combines TRBV2 with TRBJ2-3; 13 bases match TRBD2. This CDR3 is built from 16 residues. The V gene end was trimmed by 6 bases and the J gene end by 2 bases; junction bases not matched to a gene: 5. Germline assignment: CDR1 SNHLY and CDR2 FYNNEI. CDR3 loop: CASSKGLAGTTDTQYF. CDR3 bases: TGTGCCAGCAGCAAGGGACTAGCGGGGACCACAGATACGCAGTATTTT.

The chain recombines TRBV6-5 with TRBJ1-2; unclear D gene. Trimming shortened V by 0 bases and J by 3 bases, and 14 bases separated the two germline ends. The germline CDR1 and CDR2 sequences are MNHEY and SVGAGI. This CDR3 spans 16 amino acids. CDR3 bases: TGTGCCAGCAGTTACTCGAGCGGGAATGGGGACTATGGCTACACCTTC. This translates into CASSYSSGNGDYGYTF.

The V gene is TRBV19, the J gene TRBJ2-1, with TRBD2 identical over 8 bases. V shed 2 bases and J 3 bases; nucleotides not matched to a gene: 0. This CDR3 region has 14 residues. Germline V gene data show CDR1 as LNHDA and CDR2 as SQIVND (reference sequence). The CDR3 coding sequence is TGTGCCAGTAGTATAACTAGCGGCTACAATGAGCAGTTCTTC. This codes for CASSITSGYNEQFF.

V is TRBV27 and J is TRBJ1-5, with no clear D. V was shortened by 5 bases and J by 0 bases, with 2 bases between the two germline ends. The CDR3 has 12 residues. CDR1 is MNHEY, CDR2 SMNVEV, per germline (reference sequence). The chain's CDR3 is CASSLSNQPQHF. CDR3 sequence (DNA): TGTGCCAGCAGTCTTAGCAATCAGCCCCAGCATTTT.

This clone was seen just once. At one end, the junction sequence differs from germline, possibly due to a read error. The chain links TRBV27 to TRBJ2-6, with D possibly TRBD1 on 5 matching bases. This CDR3 is 16 amino acids long. Germline V gives CDR1 MNHEY, CDR2 SMNVEV (reference sequence). The CDR3 coding sequence is TGTGCCAGCGGGCAGGGAAGCATTCCTGGGGCCAACGGCCTGACTTTC. The encoded protein is CASGQGSIPGANGLTF.

The chain joins TRBV9 to TRBJ2-5; possibly TRBD2 for D (6 bases). With 3 bases removed from V and 1 base from J, the gap between germline ends came to 13 bases. The length of the CDR3 is 15 residues. Germline V gene lookup returns CDR1 SGDLS and CDR2 YYNGEE. CDR3 sequence reads: CASSGSGGIQETQYF. The CDR3 DNA follows: TGTGCCAGCAGCGGGTCAGGAGGGATCCAAGAGACCCAGTACTTC.

This chain links TRBV9 with TRBJ2-1, with D hard to call. Germline CDR1 SGDLS, CDR2 YYNGEE. This CDR3 comprises 14 residues. V was cut by 0 bases and J by 6 bases, with 10 bases left in between. CDR3 sequence (DNA): TGTGCCAGCAGCGTAGACCTCGGAGCCAATGAGCAGTTCTTC. Translated: CASSVDLGANEQFF.

As for this clone: At one boundary the junction diverges from the germline segment, which might be a read error. The chain carries TRBV13 and TRBJ2-4; TRBD2 agrees at 10 bases. Germline CDR1 and CDR2: PRHDT and FYEKMQ (reference sequence). The CDR3 is made up of 16 amino acids. CDR3 residues: CASSWYSGRTKNSQYF. Here the CDR3 DNA reads TGTGCCAGCAGCTGGTATAGCGGGAGGACCAAAAACAGTCAGTACTTC.

The CDR3 DNA sequence: TGTGCCAGCAGCGTCCACCAGGACACCGGGGAGCTGTTTTTT. Translated: CASSVHQDTGELFF. The rearrangement joins TRBV9 to TRBJ2-2, with D uncertain. Per germline, CDR1 SGDLS and CDR2 YYNGEE. This CDR3 contains 14 residues. Trimming left V 2 bases short and J 3 bases short, with 8 bases between.

This rearrangement joins TRBV7-9 to TRBJ2-3, with D perhaps matching TRBD2 (6 bases). Trimming removed 5 bases at V and 0 bases at J, with 12 bases between. Germline V gene lookup returns CDR1 SEHNR and CDR2 FQNEAQ (reference sequence). The CDR3 runs 15 residues. Here the CDR3 reads CASSRGVPSTDTQYF. Here the CDR3 DNA reads TGTGCCAGCAGCCGCGGGGTCCCTAGCACAGATACGCAGTATTTT.

The chain joins TRBV10-1 to TRBJ2-5, with D possibly TRBD2 on 6 matching bases. The germline V and J ends were trimmed by 3 bases and 2 bases, with 7 bases remaining between them. Germline CDR1 and CDR2: WNHNN and SYGVQD (reference sequence). This CDR3 has 13 residues. CDR3 in amino acids: CASSEAGQETQYF. CDR3 coding DNA: TGCGCCAGCAGTGAAGCGGGTCAAGAGACCCAGTACTTC.

There are a few counts of this clone. The chain combines TRBV27 with TRBJ2-1; the D gene is possibly TRBD2 (6 bases). V lost 2 bases and J 3 bases, leaving 11 bases between the germline ends. Looked up from germline, CDR1 is MNHEY and CDR2 is SMNVEV (reference sequence). The CDR3 runs 15 residues. CDR3 in DNA: TGTGCCAGCAGTTTAGGTACTAGCCACTACAATGAGCAGTTCTTC. Translation: CASSLGTSHYNEQFF.

This chain links TRBV6-1 with TRBJ1-4; possibly TRBD1 for D (6 bases). The CDR3 runs to 14 residues. V lost 6 bases, J lost 8 bases, and 16 bases lay in between. The germline CDR1 and CDR2 sequences are MNHNS and SASEGT. The CDR3 is CASRNYRVEEKLFF. As DNA, the CDR3 is TGTGCCAGCAGGAACTACAGGGTAGAGGAAAAACTGTTTTTT.

This clone is a singleton in its sample. The chain uses TRBV5-4 and TRBJ1-1; 9 nucleotides align to TRBD1. The V gene's germline CDR1 is SGHNT and CDR2 YYREEE (reference sequence). The CDR3 has 14 amino acids. J was trimmed by 3 bases and V by 4 bases; bases with no gene match: 4. CDR3 coding DNA: TGTGCCAGCAGCCGGGGACAGGGAGACACTGAAGCTTTCTTT. It yields the protein CASSRGQGDTEAFF. Full variable domain (remainder filled in from reference TRBV5-4 and TRBJ1-1): ETGVTQSPTHLIKTRGQQVTLRCSSQSGHNTVSWYQQALGQGPQFIFQYYREEENGRGNFPPRFSGLQFPNYSSELNVNALELDDSALYLCASSRGQGDTEAFFGQGTRLTVV.

The V call is TRBV7-3, the J call TRBJ2-5; 7 bases align to TRBD2. V lost 5 bases to trimming and J lost 1 base; unmatched junction nucleotides: 1. Germline V CDR1 and CDR2: SGHTA, FQGTGA. The CDR3 sequence is 13 residues long. CDR3 in amino acids: CASSGGGQETQYF. The CDR3 region has the DNA TGTGCCAGCAGCGGGGGGGGCCAAGAGACCCAGTACTTC.

The V gene is TRBV2, the J gene TRBJ2-1, with D perhaps TRBD2 (7 bases). Trimming removed 7 bases at V and 9 bases at J, with 25 bases between. Germline values: CDR1 SNHLY, CDR2 FYNNEI. This CDR3 is 16 amino acids long. The CDR3 nucleotides are TGTGCCAGCAAGGGGGAGCTAGCGGTGACCTTGGGTGAGCAGTTCTTC. Protein sequence: CASKGELAVTLGEQFF. Variable domain in full (rest from reference TRBV2 and TRBJ2-1): EPEVTQTPSHQVTQMGQEVILRCVPISNHLYFYWYRQILGQKVEFLVSFYNNEISEKSEIFDDQFSVERPDGSNFTLKIRSTKLEDSAMYFCASKGELAVTLGEQFFGPGTRLTVL.

The chain is built from TRBV7-3 and TRBJ2-7, with 8 bases fitting TRBD1. The germline V gene encodes CDR1 SGHTA and CDR2 FQGTGA. The J segment lost 2 bases and the V segment lost 0 bases, leaving 6 bases of the junction unmatched. The CDR3 runs to 16 residues. CDR3 region: CASSLTRGTGAYEQYF. CDR3 sequence (DNA): TGTGCCAGCAGCTTAACGAGGGGGACAGGAGCCTACGAGCAGTACTTC.

V and J are TRBV14 and TRBJ2-3, with D possibly TRBD2 on 5 matching bases. Germline V gives CDR1 SGHDN, CDR2 FVKESK. This CDR3 is 15 amino acids long. The V and J ends lost 1 base and 4 bases respectively, with 12 bases between them. The CDR3: CASSQAGLEADTQYF. Written as DNA, the CDR3 is TGTGCCAGCAGCCAAGCGGGCCTGGAGGCAGATACGCAGTATTTT.

The rearrangement joins TRBV7-9 to TRBJ2-1; TRBD2 matches 11 bases. Germline loops: CDR1 SEHNR, CDR2 FQNEAQ (reference sequence). Trimming cost V 10 bases and J 4 bases; bases outside gene matches: 3. The CDR3 is made up of 13 amino acids. Here the CDR3 DNA reads TGTGCCACCGGGACTAGCGGTTACAATGAGCAGTTCTTC. The encoded protein is CATGTSGYNEQFF.